Below are 7 T cell receptor beta chains sequenced from a single sample in a study of shared clonotypes between healthy human individuals. The naive CD8 fraction comprised CD45RO-negative cells positively selected for CCR7 and excluded terminally differentiated effector memory CD45RA+ cells. Profiling relied on immunoSEQ multiplex PCR, and the TCRdb table lists in-frame clones only, not all of them. The data show about 800,000 clones, 96% seen once. Sequenced: naive CD8+ T cells sorted from blood. The receptor set was obtained from a man aged 30-40 years in good health.

The chain employs TRBV27 and TRBJ2-1, with a weak D call TRBD2 (5 bases). This CDR3 comprises 16 residues. Trimming cost V 5 bases and J 3 bases, with 17 bases left between them. CDR1 is MNHEY, CDR2 SMNVEV, per germline (reference sequence). CDR3: CASSPPWRLNYNEQFF. The CDR3 nucleotides read TGTGCCAGCAGTCCCCCATGGCGACTAAACTACAATGAGCAGTTCTTC.

V and J are TRBV9 and TRBJ2-5, with a tentative D call TRBD2 (5 bases). The CDR3 has 14 residues. The V and J ends lost 2 bases and 0 bases respectively, with 8 bases between them. Germline loops: CDR1 SGDLS, CDR2 YYNGEE. The chain's CDR3 is CASSVGLYQETQYF. The CDR3, as DNA: TGTGCCAGCAGCGTCGGACTGTACCAAGAGACCCAGTACTTC.

The V gene is TRBV27, the J gene TRBJ1-5; D is ambiguous. The CDR3 has 16 residues. The germline V and J ends were trimmed by 4 bases and 3 bases, with 16 bases remaining between them. Germline V gene lookup returns CDR1 MNHEY and CDR2 SMNVEV (reference sequence). CDR3: CASSSLPMSSNQPQHF. The DNA for the CDR3 is TGTGCCAGCAGTTCACTACCCATGTCATCCAATCAGCCCCAGCATTTT.

The chain is built from TRBV5-1 and TRBJ2-1, with unresolved D. The CDR3 extends over 14 amino acids. Per the germline V gene, CDR1 is SGHRS and CDR2 is YFSETQ. Trimming shortened V by 2 bases and J by 6 bases, and 12 bases separated the two germline ends. This CDR3 is CASSFETFGNEQFF. In DNA, the CDR3 is TGCGCCAGCAGCTTCGAGACTTTCGGCAATGAGCAGTTCTTC.

The V and J genes are TRBV10-1 and TRBJ2-1; TRBD2 aligns across 9 bases. CDR3 length: 14 amino acids. V shed 0 bases and J 8 bases; nucleotides not matched to a gene: 2. Looked up from germline, CDR1 is WNHNN and CDR2 is SYGVQD (reference sequence). CDR3 sequence: CASSESRTSDEQFF. The DNA for the CDR3 is TGCGCCAGCAGTGAGTCGAGGACTAGCGATGAGCAGTTCTTC.

The rearrangement links TRBV30 to TRBJ2-2, with 8 bases lining up with TRBD1. CDR1 and CDR2 from the germline V gene are GTSNPN and SVGIG (reference sequence). The CDR3 has 14 amino acids. V was clipped by 4 bases and J by 6 bases; unmatched bases: 7. CDR3 in amino acids: CAWTWTGYSGELFF. The CDR3 nucleotides read TGTGCCTGGACCTGGACAGGGTATTCCGGGGAGCTGTTTTTT.

This chain joins TRBV29-1 and TRBJ2-7, with 8 positions matching TRBD1. The CDR3 is 15 amino acids. Looked up from germline, CDR1 is SQVTM and CDR2 is ANQGSEA. The V and J ends lost 6 bases and 2 bases, in that order; junction bases with no gene match: 12. CDR3 loop: CSVAHPDRAPYEQYF. The CDR3 DNA follows: TGCAGCGTCGCCCATCCGGACAGGGCTCCCTACGAGCAGTACTTC.